The clone carrying this T cell receptor beta chain was detected many times. As yet, its antigen is unknown. The data originate from a study of regulatory T cells in long-lasting Graves disease. Study-wide results and limits: Blood alone, not thyroid tissue, was studied.

Arm-PCR of CDR3 regions and iRepertoire HTBI primers were used to build TCR beta libraries. TCRdb re-analysed the multiplex PCR reads in MiXCR, keeping a single row per CDR3 protein. Of around 250,000 distinct CDR3 sequences in the sample, around 20% were seen once. CDR1 is SNHLY and CDR2 is FYNNEI in the germline V gene. CDR3 length: 14 residues. Trimming pared 5 bases from V and 1 base from J, leaving 6 bases between. Stated time point: newly diagnosed GD, antithyroid drugs for less than 3 months. With RNA extracted from PBMCs as input, the TCR library was made. The TCR originated in a female donor with Graves disease. The material was peripheral blood mononuclear cells (PBMCs), obtained at new diagnosis, from a patient treated with antithyroid drugs. This sequence joins TRBV2 and TRBJ2-6, with D hard to call. The CDR3 sequence is CASSLLSGANVLTF. DNA for the CDR3: TGTGCCAGCAGTTTATTATCTGGGGCCAACGTCCTGACTTTC.